This T cell receptor beta chain was retrieved from a study of CD8 T cells in Susac syndrome. With random hexamers, roughly 0.45 to 1 ug RNA was reverse transcribed. TCR beta CDR3 was amplified by immunoSEQ multiplex PCR. This amplification extended across 54 Vbeta and 13 Jbeta segments. TCRdb reprocessed the immunoSEQ multiplex PCR reads via MiXCR and lists one record per CDR3 protein. The data contain tens of thousands of distinct CDR3 sequences, about 93% of them singletons. This CDR3 contains 15 residues. Between the trimmed V and J ends, which lost 5 bases and 4 bases, there was a span of 14 bases. Germline CDR1 is LGHDT and CDR2 is YNNKEL (reference sequence).

Specimen: CD4+ T cells from PBMCs. This receptor was identified in a human donor with Susac syndrome. The V gene is TRBV3-1, the J gene TRBJ2-2; D possibly uses TRBD1 or TRBD2 (5 bases each). The CDR3 is CASSSRDGLTGELFF. CDR3 DNA sequence: TGTGCCAGCAGCTCACGGGACGGCCTCACCGGGGAGCTGTTTTTT.